The rows below give T cell receptor beta chains drawn from one sample of a study of Ad26.COV2.S vaccination and SARS-CoV-2 variants. The data were produced by immunoSEQ multiplex PCR, yet TCRdb's version contains in-frame clones alone and is incomplete. The sample carries around 340,000 clones, about 87% recorded once. Sequences were derived from peripheral blood, sampled in a trial of Ad26.COV2.S vaccine versus placebo. The receptors derive from a person between 18 and 59 years old who received the Ad26.COV2.S COVID-19 vaccine or a placebo. Each CDR3 is given with its conserved first and last residue. Fields, in order: V gene, clone size, J gene, D gene, CDR3 length, CDR3 DNA, CDR3 protein. The D gene is left open where the match is weak. Expanded clones get a size class; other rows say once, few or many, or leave the size out.

TRBV7-2	.	TRBJ2-7	TRBD2	15	TGTGCCAGCAGCTTAATAGCGGGAGGGGTCTACGAGCAGTACTTC	CASSLIAGGVYEQYF
TRBV6-4	.	TRBJ1-6	.	14	TGTGCCAGCAGTGACAGGGCGGCAAATTCACCCCTCCACTTT	CASSDRAANSPLHF
TRBV9	.	TRBJ1-2	.	15	TGTGCCAGCAGCGCCAAACAGGGAGTTGGGGGTGGCTACACCTTC	CASSAKQGVGGGYTF
TRBV6-4	.	TRBJ2-7	.	16	TGTGCCAGCAGTGACTTGATGCAGGTGACTATCTACGAGCAGTACTTC	CASSDLMQVTIYEQYF
TRBV6-1	.	TRBJ2-1	.	15	TGTGCCAGCAGTGAGGGGGTAGGCACCTACAATGAGCAGTTCTTC	CASSEGVGTYNEQFF
TRBV24-1	.	TRBJ1-6	.	13	TGTGCCACCAGCACCAAACCAAGGGCACCCCTCCACTTT	CATSTKPRAPLHF
TRBV9	.	TRBJ2-7	.	15	TGTGCCAGCAGCGCCCCTGACACTCAGGACAACGAGCAGTACTTC	CASSAPDTQDNEQYF
TRBV25-1	.	TRBJ2-6	.	13	TGTGCCAGCAGTGCGACTGGGGCCAACGTCCTGACTTTC	CASSATGANVLTF
TRBV7-3	few	TRBJ2-2	.	14	TGTGCCAGCAGCCGAGATTGGAACACCGGGGAGCTGTTTTTT	CASSRDWNTGELFF
TRBV23-1	.	TRBJ1-4	TRBD1	16	TGCGCCAGCAGCCACCCCGACAGGGTGGAGAATGAAAAACTGTTTTTT	CASSHPDRVENEKLFF
TRBV5-5	once	TRBJ2-7	.	15	TGTGCCAGCAGCTTCGACAGGAAAATCTCCTACGAGCAGTACTTC	CASSFDRKISYEQYF
TRBV19	once	TRBJ2-3	.	14	TGTGCCAGTAGTATAGAGGGGGCCACAGATACGCAGTATTTT	CASSIEGATDTQYF
TRBV20-1	.	TRBJ2-1	.	11	TGCAGTGCTAATATCCACAATGAGCAGTTCTTC	CSANIHNEQFF